One and the same sample provided the 27 T cell receptor beta chains below, sequenced in a study of T cells in Graves' hyperthyroidism and ophthalmopathy. Regions amplified from RNA transcripts were the TCR beta CDR3 regions. Researchers ran a first-round RT-PCR on the TCR CDR3 using the HTBI primer set. One entry per CDR3 protein results from TCRdb running MiXCR on the multiplex PCR reads. The profile shows hundreds of thousands of distinct CDR3 sequences, 11% to 15% of them singletons. The sample comprised blood. The receptors were gathered from a man aged 50 to 60 with Graves' ophthalmopathy.

This clonotype was seen a few times. This rearrangement joins TRBV18 to TRBJ2-6, with D perhaps matching TRBD2 (6 bases). The CDR3 has 17 amino acids. The V end lost 2 bases, the J end lost 0 bases, and 11 bases lay between the germline ends. Germline V gene sequence: CDR1 KGHSH, CDR2 LQKENI. The CDR3 loop reads CASSPSGGNSGANVLTF. The CDR3 bases are TGTGCCAGCTCACCATCCGGGGGAAACTCTGGGGCCAACGTCCTGACTTTC. The full variable domain, rest sourced from reference TRBV18 and TRBJ2-6, is NAGVMQNPRHLVRRRGQEARLRCSPMKGHSHVYWYRQLPEEGLKFMVYLQKENIIDESGMPKERFSAEFPKEGPSILRIQQVVRGDSAAYFCASSPSGGNSGANVLTFGAGSRLTVL.

This clonotype has more than one count but fewer than ten. The chain is built from TRBV6-5 and TRBJ2-7; TRBD1 or TRBD2 may be the D gene (5 bases each). V lost 0 bases and J lost 2, with 11 bases in between. The germline gives CDR1 MNHEY, CDR2 SVGAGI. CDR3 size: 15 residues. DNA of the CDR3: TGTGCCAGCAGTTACTCGAGGGCAGGGACCTACGAGCAGTACTTC. Translated: CASSYSRAGTYEQYF.

The V call is TRBV19, the J call TRBJ2-3, with 9 bases matching TRBD2. CDR1 is LNHDA, CDR2 SQIVND, per germline (reference sequence). Trimming cost V 8 bases and J 4 bases; bases outside gene matches: 10. The CDR3 length is 15 residues. CDR3 residues: CASRRGTSRADTQYF. As DNA, the CDR3 is TGTGCCAGTCGAAGAGGGACTAGCAGGGCAGATACGCAGTATTTT.

The count of this clonotype is one. The chain recombines TRBV29-1 with TRBJ2-7; 10 bases are shared with TRBD2. Germline V gene lookup returns CDR1 SQVTM and CDR2 ANQGSEA. CDR3 length: 14 amino acids. The V and J ends lost 4 bases and 0 bases, in that order; junction bases with no gene match: 3. The CDR3 sequence: CSVVSGRSSYEQYF. The CDR3 DNA sequence: TGCAGCGTTGTTAGCGGGAGGAGCTCCTACGAGCAGTACTTC.

This clonotype was recorded at least ten times. J is TRBJ2-5 and V is TRBV29-1; D unresolved. Germline CDR1 and CDR2: SQVTM and ANQGSEA. Trimming left V 4 bases short and J 1 base short, with 13 bases between. The CDR3 has 14 amino acids. Here the CDR3 DNA reads TGCAGCGTTGGGCTGGGTGGACCCCAAGAGACCCAGTACTTC. Translation: CSVGLGGPQETQYF.

Ten or more counts support this clonotype. This chain links TRBV5-4 with TRBJ2-7, with 9 positions matching TRBD2. CDR3 length: 15 amino acids. V lost 4 bases, J lost 3 bases, and 8 bases stayed unmatched. Per the germline V gene, CDR1 is SGHNT and CDR2 is YYREEE (reference sequence). CDR3 sequence reads: CASSQRASGNYEQYF. CDR3 nucleotide sequence: TGTGCCAGCAGCCAAAGGGCTAGCGGGAACTACGAGCAGTACTTC.

For this clonotype: Given a much more abundant clone one base away, this may be a read error. The chain carries TRBV30 and TRBJ1-1; no clear D gene. Germline V gene sequence: CDR1 GTSNPN, CDR2 SVGIG (reference sequence). V was cut by 3 bases and J by 4 bases, with 18 bases left in between. This CDR3 has 15 residues. For the CDR3, the DNA is TGTGCCTGGAGGGGGAGGGTAAGGGTGAGCACTGAAGCTTTCTTT. It codes for CAWRGRVRVSTEAFF.

The chain has TRBV11-2 and TRBJ2-7; D unclear. The CDR3 length is 13 residues. The germline V and J ends were trimmed by 8 bases and 0 bases, with 11 bases remaining between them. Germline CDR1 SGHAT, CDR2 FQNNGV. CDR3 sequence: CASAPRSSYEQYF. CDR3 nucleotide sequence: TGTGCCAGCGCCCCGAGAAGCTCCTACGAGCAGTACTTC.

This chain joins TRBV4-1 and TRBJ1-1, with 7 nucleotides matching TRBD1. The CDR3 has 15 amino acids. Germline CDR1 MGHRA, CDR2 YSYEKL. Trimming cost V 1 base and J 2 bases; bases outside gene matches: 4. CDR3 amino acids: CASSQVRGRNTEAFF. The CDR3 coding sequence is TGCGCCAGCAGCCAAGTCAGGGGGAGAAACACTGAAGCTTTCTTT.

This clonotype was counted many times. This rearrangement joins TRBV9 to TRBJ1-6, with 9 bases matching TRBD1. The J segment lost 10 bases and the V segment lost 4 bases, leaving 9 bases of the junction unmatched. Germline loops: CDR1 SGDLS, CDR2 YYNGEE. This CDR3 has 15 amino acids. The DNA for the CDR3 is TGTGCCAGCAGCAAAACAGGGGGCGCAGAATCACCCCTCCACTTT. Protein product: CASSKTGGAESPLHF.

This clonotype has a count of ten or more. The J gene is TRBJ1-5, the V gene TRBV11-2; 8 bases are shared with TRBD1. Germline V gives CDR1 SGHAT, CDR2 FQNNGV. The CDR3 runs to 16 residues. Trimming at V came to 5 bases and at J to 3 bases, leaving 9 bases not matched to a gene. CDR3 protein: CASSLLTGVNNQPQHF. CDR3 in DNA: TGTGCCAGCAGCCTACTGACAGGGGTTAACAATCAGCCCCAGCATTTT.

This clonotype was seen many times. The CDR3 reads CASSPIVPAGVGETQYF. Written as DNA, the CDR3 is TGTGCCAGCAGCCCGATCGTACCAGCGGGAGTAGGGGAGACCCAGTACTTC. The gene calls are TRBV3-1 and TRBJ2-5; 8 bases are shared with TRBD2. With 4 bases clipped from V and 5 bases from J, the junction kept 15 bases outside the gene matches. This CDR3 region has 17 residues. Germline V gene sequence: CDR1 LGHDT, CDR2 YNNKEL (reference sequence).

This clonotype was detected many times. The chain is built from TRBV6-1 and TRBJ2-7; D ambiguous. With 10 bases removed from V and 3 bases from J, the gap between germline ends came to 16 bases. In germline, CDR1 is MNHNS, CDR2 SASEGT. The length of the CDR3 is 13 residues. The CDR3 here is CATSWEQIYEQYF. Written as DNA, the CDR3 is TGTGCCACCAGCTGGGAACAAATCTACGAGCAGTACTTC.

The J gene is TRBJ1-3, the V gene TRBV6-2 or TRBV6-3; D is uncertain. CDR3 length equals 17 residues. The V gene's germline CDR1 is MNHEY and CDR2 SVGEGT. V lost 1 base and J lost 1, with 14 bases in between. Here the CDR3 reads CASSYFPRPISGNTIYF. CDR3 DNA: TGTGCCAGCAGTTACTTCCCGCGGCCCATTTCTGGAAACACCATATATTTT.

This clonotype has a count of ten or more. The chain couples TRBV2 to TRBJ1-5; D unresolved. Germline loops: CDR1 SNHLY, CDR2 FYNNEI. Deletions cut 8 bases from V and 3 bases from J, with 8 bases between. CDR3 length: 12 amino acids. The CDR3 coding sequence is TGTGCCAGCTGTGGGGACAATCAGCCCCAGCATTTT. It yields the protein CASCGDNQPQHF. The full variable domain, rest sourced from reference TRBV2 and TRBJ1-5, is EPEVTQTPSHQVTQMGQEVILRCVPISNHLYFYWYRQILGQKVEFLVSFYNNEISEKSEIFDDQFSVERPDGSNFTLKIRSTKLEDSAMYFCASCGDNQPQHFGDGTRLSIL.

The V and J genes are TRBV6-1 and TRBJ1-6, with D unclear. V lost 5 bases to trimming and J lost 4 bases, with 15 bases between them. CDR1 is MNHNS and CDR2 is SASEGT in the germline V gene. This CDR3 spans 16 amino acids. CDR3 nucleotide sequence: TGTGCCAGCAGTAGGACGGGAGACCGTTATAATTCACCCCTCCACTTT. This codes for CASSRTGDRYNSPLHF.

This clonotype has at least ten counts. V gene TRBV30 combines with J gene TRBJ2-3, with D perhaps matching TRBD1 (5 bases). Germline V gene lookup returns CDR1 GTSNPN and CDR2 SVGIG (reference sequence). Trimming removed 0 bases from V and 5 bases from J, with 15 bases in between. This CDR3 has 15 amino acids. The DNA for the CDR3 is TGTGCCTGGAGTGTACTGGCTAGGGGCCGAGATACGCAGTATTTT. It specifies CAWSVLARGRDTQYF.

This clonotype occurred a few times. The chain carries TRBV28 and TRBJ1-2; D unclear. The CDR3 spans 13 residues. CDR1 MDHEN and CDR2 SYDVKM come from the germline V gene. The ends were cut back, 2 bases at V and 0 bases at J, with 4 bases in the middle. CDR3 nucleotide sequence: TGTGCCAGCAGTTTAAAGTCTAACTATGGCTACACCTTC. Residues: CASSLKSNYGYTF.

The V and J genes are TRBV9 and TRBJ2-5; 10 positions agree with TRBD2. This CDR3 is built from 16 residues. Germline CDR1 and CDR2: SGDLS and YYNGEE. J was trimmed by 5 bases and V by 3 bases; bases with no gene match: 10. DNA of the CDR3: TGTGCCAGCAGCGAGGCCGGGCTAGCGGGAGTTGAGACCCAGTACTTC. Translation: CASSEAGLAGVETQYF.

The chain is built from TRBV20-1 and TRBJ2-1; 9 nucleotides align to TRBD2. Germline CDR1 and CDR2: DFQATT and SNEGSKA (reference sequence). The length of the CDR3 is 14 residues. Unmatched junction bases numbered 5, after V lost 0 bases and J lost 8 bases. CDR3 region: CSAREREGLYEQFF. Here the CDR3 DNA reads TGCAGTGCTAGAGAGCGGGAGGGCCTTTATGAGCAGTTCTTC.

This clonotype was recorded many times. The genes are TRBV18 and TRBJ2-7; 10 bases are a match to TRBD1. Unmatched junction bases numbered 11, after V lost 5 bases and J lost 7 bases. Germline V lookup: CDR1 KGHSH, CDR2 LQKENI. The CDR3 covers 15 residues. Here the CDR3 DNA reads TGTGCCAGCTCAACTACCGGGACAGGGGTGGGAGAGCAGTACTTC. Its protein is CASSTTGTGVGEQYF.

This clonotype has only a few counts. The J gene is TRBJ2-3, the V gene TRBV6-1; D not certain. The length of the CDR3 is 15 residues. The V gene lost 4 bases and the J gene lost 7 bases, with 18 bases spanning the gap. Per germline, CDR1 MNHNS and CDR2 SASEGT. CDR3 region: CASSGTSDPFYTQYF. In DNA form, the CDR3 reads TGTGCCAGCAGTGGAACCTCGGACCCCTTTTATACGCAGTATTTT.

This clonotype was seen many times. V is TRBV10-3 and J is TRBJ2-2; tentative D call: TRBD2 (5 bases). Trimming stripped 0 bases from V and 7 bases from J, with 21 bases between. CDR1 is ENHRY and CDR2 is SYGVKD in the germline V gene. The CDR3 loop spans 18 amino acids. The CDR3 is CAISESPVLTTSSGELFF. The CDR3 region has the DNA TGTGCCATCAGTGAGTCCCCCGTATTGACTACCTCGAGCGGGGAGCTGTTTTTT.

This rearrangement joins TRBV6-2 or TRBV6-3 to TRBJ2-1, with TRBD1 identical over 10 bases. Germline loops: CDR1 MNHEY, CDR2 SVGEGT. V was pared by 6 bases and J by 6 bases, with 8 bases of the junction left unmatched. This CDR3 is built from 15 residues. The CDR3 DNA sequence: TGTGCCAGCAGCCAGGGACAGGGGTATTCCAATGAGCAGTTCTTC. This encodes CASSQGQGYSNEQFF.

The V call is TRBV15, the J call TRBJ2-7; 13 bases map to TRBD2. Germline CDR1 and CDR2: LNHNV and YYDKDF (reference sequence). V was clipped by 4 bases and J by 2 bases; unmatched bases: 2. The CDR3 sequence is 15 residues long. CDR3 in amino acids: CATSTGLAGAYEQYF. The CDR3 nucleotides are TGTGCCACCAGCACAGGACTAGCGGGGGCCTACGAGCAGTACTTC.

About this clonotype: Being one base from a much bigger clone, this may be a read error. This chain uses TRBV5-1 with TRBJ1-4; 10 bases match TRBD1. Germline V gene sequence: CDR1 SGHRS, CDR2 YFSETQ. The CDR3 loop spans 14 amino acids. The V gene end was trimmed by 4 bases and the J gene end by 6 bases; junction bases not matched to a gene: 3. In nucleotides, the CDR3 is TGCGCCAGCAGCCCCGGGACAGGGGATGAAAAACTGTTTTTT. Its protein product is CASSPGTGDEKLFF.

This CDR3 is CASSLRLRTGVNSPLHF. CDR3 coding DNA: TGTGCCAGCAGCCTCCGCCTCCGGACAGGGGTGAATTCACCCCTCCACTTT. The rearrangement links TRBV13 to TRBJ1-6, with 9 bases matching TRBD1. Per the germline V gene, CDR1 is PRHDT and CDR2 is FYEKMQ (reference sequence). This CDR3 is 17 amino acids long. V lost 5 bases and J lost 7; bases outside the gene matches: 12. Supplemented by reference TRBV13 and TRBJ1-6, the full variable domain reads AAGVIQSPRHLIKEKRETATLKCYPIPRHDTVYWYQQGPGQDPQFLISFYEKMQSDKGSIPDRFSAQQFSDYHSELNMSSLELGDSALYFCASSLRLRTGVNSPLHFGNGTRLTVT.